Listed below are T cell receptor beta chains from one sample, sequenced in a study of glioma-infiltrating T cells after dendritic cell vaccination. Profiling relied on immunoSEQ multiplex PCR, and the TCRdb table lists in-frame clones only, not all of them. The data hold about 63,000 clones, with under 90% observed a single time. Source: blood, taken after dendritic cell vaccination. These receptors came from a human donor with glioblastoma. Each CDR3 is given with its conserved first and last residue. Fields, in order: V gene, D gene, J gene, clone size, CDR3 DNA, CDR3 protein. D genes are given only for firm matches. The listing skips clone size in some rows; elsewhere it reads once, few, many or a size class.

>TRBV9|-|TRBJ2-7|-
TGTGCCAGCAGCGTAGAGGGGGACACAGGGTGGGCCTACGAGCAGTACTTC
CASSVEGDTGWAYEQYF
>TRBV2|-|TRBJ2-3|-
TGTGCCAGCAGTAGACAAGATACGCAGTATTTT
CASSRQDTQYF
>TRBV7-2|TRBD1|TRBJ1-2|-
TGTGCCACCCGGACAGGGGAATTCGATTGCACCTTC
CATRTGEFDCTF
>TRBV2|TRBD1|TRBJ1-2|-
TGTGCCAGCAGCCGGACAGGGGAAAACTATGGCTACACCTTC
CASSRTGENYGYTF
>TRBV10-3|-|TRBJ2-5|-
TGTGCCATCAGCTCAGGGGGGCAGGAGACCCAGTACTTC
CAISSGGQETQYF
>TRBV30|TRBD1|TRBJ1-6|once
TGTGCCTTATTACGGGACAGGGCTTCACCCCTCCACTTT
CALLRDRASPLHF
>TRBV5-4|TRBD1|TRBJ1-2|-
TGTGCCAGCAGCCCCCGGGGACAGGGACCTCTTGGCTACACCTTC
CASSPRGQGPLGYTF
>TRBV13|-|TRBJ1-2|-
TGTGCCAGCAGCATCCGCGCGGGTGGTAACTATGGCTACACCTTC
CASSIRAGGNYGYTF
>TRBV7-2|-|TRBJ1-1|-
TGTGCCAGCAGCCCAGGGACATCCACTGAAGCTTTCTTT
CASSPGTSTEAFF
>TRBV6-5|TRBD1|TRBJ2-7|-
TGTGCCAGCAGTAACAGGGGCCGCGAGCAGTACTTC
CASSNRGREQYF
>TRBV11-2|-|TRBJ1-4|few
TGTGCCAGCAGCTTTCAGGGAAGGGATGAAAAACTGTTTTTT
CASSFQGRDEKLFF
>TRBV7-2|-|TRBJ2-2|-
TGTGCCAGCAGCTTATCGCTAGTCGGGGAGCTGTTTTTT
CASSLSLVGELFF
>TRBV27|TRBD1|TRBJ1-5|-
TGTGCCAGCAGAGGGACAGGGTGGGAGCAGCCCCAGCATTTT
CASRGTGWEQPQHF
>TRBV30|-|TRBJ1-4|-
TGTGCCTGCAGACTGGGGACAAATGAAAAACTGTTTTTT
CACRLGTNEKLFF
>TRBV5-6|TRBD1|TRBJ2-1|-
TGTGCCAGCAGCTCACAGGGGCCCTACGTTAATGAGCAGTTCTTC
CASSSQGPYVNEQFF
>TRBV4-1|TRBD1|TRBJ1-2|-
TGCGCCAGCAGCACGTTAAGGACAGGGGCGGGCTATGGCTACACCTTC
CASSTLRTGAGYGYTF
>TRBV19|TRBD1|TRBJ2-3|-
TGTGCCAGTAGTCCCCGGACAGGGGGCTGGACAGATACGCAGTATTTT
CASSPRTGGWTDTQYF
>TRBV6-1|-|TRBJ1-4|-
TGTGCCAGCAGTGAAGCGCAGGGGATGGGAGAAAAACTGTTTTTT
CASSEAQGMGEKLFF